This T cell receptor (beta chain) came from a study of blood T cell repertoires in COVID-19. Assay used: immunoSEQ multiplex PCR; TCRdb lists only in-frame clones, some missing. The data hold about 100,000 clones, with 85% observed a single time. The CDR3 has 15 residues. V trimming: 0 bases; J trimming: 9 bases; junction bases outside the gene matches: 4. Per the germline V gene, CDR1 is MNHEY and CDR2 is SVGAGI. The clonotype comes from a man between 45 and 60 years old with active or convalescent COVID-19. The chain carries TRBV6-5 and TRBJ2-2; 10 bases line up with TRBD2. Sequences were obtained from peripheral blood. The CDR3 is CASSYSSGRVWELFF. CDR3 in DNA: TGTGCCAGCAGTTACTCGAGCGGGAGGGTGTGGGAGCTGTTTTTT.